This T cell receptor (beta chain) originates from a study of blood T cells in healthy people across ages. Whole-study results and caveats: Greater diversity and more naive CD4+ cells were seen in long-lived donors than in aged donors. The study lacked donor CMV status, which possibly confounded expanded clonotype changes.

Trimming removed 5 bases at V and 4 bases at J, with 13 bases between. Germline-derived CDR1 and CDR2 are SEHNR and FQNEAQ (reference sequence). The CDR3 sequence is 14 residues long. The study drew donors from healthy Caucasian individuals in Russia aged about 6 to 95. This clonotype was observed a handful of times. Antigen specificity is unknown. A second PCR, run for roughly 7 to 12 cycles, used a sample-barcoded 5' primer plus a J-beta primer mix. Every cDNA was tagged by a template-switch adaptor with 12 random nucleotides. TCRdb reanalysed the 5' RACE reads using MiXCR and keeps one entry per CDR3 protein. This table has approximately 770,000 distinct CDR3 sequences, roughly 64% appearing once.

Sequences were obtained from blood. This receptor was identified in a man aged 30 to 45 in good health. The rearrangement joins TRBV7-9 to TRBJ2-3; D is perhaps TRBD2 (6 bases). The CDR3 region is CASSRDSRADTQYF. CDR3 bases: TGTGCCAGCAGCCGGGACTCAAGAGCAGATACGCAGTATTTT.